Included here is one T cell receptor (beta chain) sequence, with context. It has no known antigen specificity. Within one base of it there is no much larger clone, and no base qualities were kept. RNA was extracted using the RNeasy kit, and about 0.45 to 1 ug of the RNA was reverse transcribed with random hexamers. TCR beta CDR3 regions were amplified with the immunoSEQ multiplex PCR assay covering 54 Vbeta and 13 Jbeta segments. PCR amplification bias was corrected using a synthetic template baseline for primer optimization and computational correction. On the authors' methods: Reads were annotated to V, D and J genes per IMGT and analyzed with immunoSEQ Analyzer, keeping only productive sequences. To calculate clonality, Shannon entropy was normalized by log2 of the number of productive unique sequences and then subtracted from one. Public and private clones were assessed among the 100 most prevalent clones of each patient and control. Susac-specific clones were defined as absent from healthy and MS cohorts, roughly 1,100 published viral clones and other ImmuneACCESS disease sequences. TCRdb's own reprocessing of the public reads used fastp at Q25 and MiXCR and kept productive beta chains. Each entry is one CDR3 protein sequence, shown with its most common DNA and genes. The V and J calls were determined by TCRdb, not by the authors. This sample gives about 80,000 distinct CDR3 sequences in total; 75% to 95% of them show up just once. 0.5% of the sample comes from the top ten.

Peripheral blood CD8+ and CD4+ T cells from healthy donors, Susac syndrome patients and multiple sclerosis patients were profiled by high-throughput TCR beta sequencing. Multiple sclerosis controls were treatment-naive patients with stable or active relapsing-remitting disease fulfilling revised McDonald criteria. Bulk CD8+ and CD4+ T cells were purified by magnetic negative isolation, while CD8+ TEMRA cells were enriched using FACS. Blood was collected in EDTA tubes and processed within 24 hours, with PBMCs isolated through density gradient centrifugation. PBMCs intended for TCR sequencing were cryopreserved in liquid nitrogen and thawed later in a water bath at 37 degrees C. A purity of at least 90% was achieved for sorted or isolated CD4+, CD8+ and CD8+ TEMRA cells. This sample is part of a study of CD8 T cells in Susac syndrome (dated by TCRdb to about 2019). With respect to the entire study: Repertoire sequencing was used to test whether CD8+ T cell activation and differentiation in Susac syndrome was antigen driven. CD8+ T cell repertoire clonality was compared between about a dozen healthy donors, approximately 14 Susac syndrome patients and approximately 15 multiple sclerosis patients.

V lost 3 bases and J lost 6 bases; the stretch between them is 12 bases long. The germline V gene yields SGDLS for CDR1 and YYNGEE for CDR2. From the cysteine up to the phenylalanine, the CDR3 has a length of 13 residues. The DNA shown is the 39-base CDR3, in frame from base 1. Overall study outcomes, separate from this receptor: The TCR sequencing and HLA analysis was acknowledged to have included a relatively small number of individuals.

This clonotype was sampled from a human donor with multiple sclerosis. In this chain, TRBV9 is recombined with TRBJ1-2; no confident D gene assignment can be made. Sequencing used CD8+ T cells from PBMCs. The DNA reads TGTGCCAGCAGCGGTACTGGGAGGGATGGCTACACCTTC. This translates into CASSGTGRDGYTF. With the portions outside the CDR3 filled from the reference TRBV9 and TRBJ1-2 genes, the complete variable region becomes DSGVTQTPKHLITATGQRVTLRCSPRSGDLSVYWYQQSLDQGLQFLIQYYNGEERAKGNILERFSAQQFPDLHSELNLSSLELGDSALYFCASSGTGRDGYTFGSGTRLTVV.